One sample yielded the 11 T cell receptor beta chains listed below, sequenced in a study of blood T cell repertoires in COVID-19. Sequenced by immunoSEQ multiplex PCR; TCRdb stores in-frame clones only, minus some. Of about 250,000 clones detected, approximately 79% appear once; the ten largest clones hold 4.9%. Material: peripheral blood. These TCRs come from an elderly woman with active or convalescent COVID-19.

V usage is TRBV28 and J usage is TRBJ2-7, with 8 bases lining up with TRBD1. In germline, CDR1 is MDHEN, CDR2 SYDVKM. V shed 5 bases and J 6 bases; nucleotides not matched to a gene: 9. CDR3 size: 14 residues. The CDR3 region is CASSGDGQGLEQYF. The CDR3 DNA sequence: TGTGCCAGCAGTGGAGATGGACAGGGCCTCGAGCAGTACTTC.

The chain employs TRBV28 and TRBJ2-5; TRBD2 aligns across 8 bases. With 7 bases clipped from V and 2 bases from J, the junction kept 9 bases outside the gene matches. Looked up from germline, CDR1 is MDHEN and CDR2 is SYDVKM. This CDR3 has 15 amino acids. CDR3 nucleotide sequence: TGTGCCAGCACGGGAGGGGGAGTGGGACAAGAGACCCAGTACTTC. It yields the protein CASTGGGVGQETQYF.

The rearrangement joins TRBV15 to TRBJ1-2; 7 bases map to TRBD1. The CDR3 totals 16 residues. CDR1 is LNHNV, CDR2 YYDKDF, per germline (reference sequence). Trimming at V came to 1 base and at J to 1 base, leaving 6 bases not matched to a gene. CDR3 amino acids: CATSRGGTASNYGYTF. The CDR3 region has the DNA TGTGCCACCAGCAGAGGAGGGACAGCCAGTAACTATGGCTACACCTTC.

The chain links TRBV3-1 (or the pseudogene TRBV3-2) to TRBJ2-1, with no clear D. The V and J ends lost 0 bases and 8 bases respectively, with 8 bases between them. This CDR3 spans 13 amino acids. Germline V lookup: CDR1 LGHDT, CDR2 YNNKEL (reference sequence). The CDR3 region has the DNA TGTGCCAGCAGCCAAGATCGCGTCCATGAGCAGTTCTTC. It translates to CASSQDRVHEQFF.

The chain recombines TRBV5-1 with TRBJ2-1; D call uncertain. Germline V gene lookup returns CDR1 SGHRS and CDR2 YFSETQ. Trimming took off 0 bases at V and 8 bases at J, with 12 bases between the two ends. CDR3 length: 14 residues. CDR3 sequence reads: CASSLARGDDEQFF. CDR3 coding DNA: TGCGCCAGCAGCTTGGCCCGCGGTGACGATGAGCAGTTCTTC.

This rearrangement joins TRBV3-1 (or the pseudogene TRBV3-2) to TRBJ1-5; D is possibly TRBD1 (6 bases). V shed 4 bases and J shed 4 bases, with 14 bases lying between them. The CDR3 spans 15 residues. Germline V CDR1 and CDR2: LGHDT, YNNKEL (reference sequence). CDR3 DNA: TGTGCCAGCAGCCCCTACTCCAGGGGAAATCAGCCCCAGCATTTT. This encodes CASSPYSRGNQPQHF.

V usage is TRBV5-1 and J usage is TRBJ2-1, with 8 bases identical to TRBD2. The CDR3 runs to 16 residues. The V gene's germline CDR1 is SGHRS and CDR2 YFSETQ. The junction had 8 bases not matched to a gene; V was cut back by 1 base and J by 5 bases. This CDR3 reads CASSLPLAATHNEQFF. CDR3 sequence (DNA): TGCGCCAGCAGCTTGCCACTAGCGGCCACCCACAATGAGCAGTTCTTC. Using reference TRBV5-1 and TRBJ2-1 for the parts outside the CDR3, the full variable domain is KAGVTQTPRYLIKTRGQQVTLSCSPISGHRSVSWYQQTPGQGLQFLFEYFSETQRNKGNFPGRFSGRQFSNSRSEMNVSTLELGDSALYLCASSLPLAATHNEQFFGPGTRLTVL.

The chain links TRBV9 to TRBJ2-2, with TRBD1 identical over 7 bases. Germline-derived CDR1 and CDR2 are SGDLS and YYNGEE. V was pared by 0 bases and J by 7 bases, with 9 bases of the junction left unmatched. The CDR3 has 16 amino acids. The CDR3 bases are TGTGCCAGCAGCGTAGCTGCCGGACAGGATGGCGGGGAGCTGTTTTTT. Amino acids: CASSVAAGQDGGELFF.

The chain joins TRBV12-2 to TRBJ1-5; the table gives TRBD1 as D, unverified against the DNA. TRBV12-2 is classified as a pseudogene. The CDR3 sequence is 17 residues long. The CDR3 sequence: CASRLARPGNSNQPQHF. DNA for the CDR3: TGTGCAAGTCGCTTAGCGAGGCCAGGGAATAGCAATCAGCCCCAGCATTTT.

This clone was detected once. The J gene is TRBJ2-7, the V gene TRBV6-1, with a tentative D call TRBD2 (6 bases). Trimming stripped 4 bases from V and 2 bases from J, with 27 bases between. From germline, CDR1 is MNHNS and CDR2 SASEGT. This CDR3 has 19 residues. The DNA of the CDR3 is TGTGCCAGCAGTGGTGGTACCGGGACTTGGAGGGCCGCCACCTACGAGCAGTACTTC. Amino acids: CASSGGTGTWRAATYEQYF.

The chain links TRBV2 to TRBJ2-1; D possibly corresponds to TRBD2 (5 bases). The V gene's germline CDR1 is SNHLY and CDR2 FYNNEI. Trimming cost V 6 bases and J 2 bases, with 8 bases left between them. The CDR3 is made up of 13 amino acids. The CDR3 protein is CASRRLTYNEQFF. CDR3 coding DNA: TGTGCCAGCAGGAGACTAACCTACAATGAGCAGTTCTTC. Together with reference TRBV2 and TRBJ2-1, the CDR3 gives the full variable domain: EPEVTQTPSHQVTQMGQEVILRCVPISNHLYFYWYRQILGQKVEFLVSFYNNEISEKSEIFDDQFSVERPDGSNFTLKIRSTKLEDSAMYFCASRRLTYNEQFFGPGTRLTVL.